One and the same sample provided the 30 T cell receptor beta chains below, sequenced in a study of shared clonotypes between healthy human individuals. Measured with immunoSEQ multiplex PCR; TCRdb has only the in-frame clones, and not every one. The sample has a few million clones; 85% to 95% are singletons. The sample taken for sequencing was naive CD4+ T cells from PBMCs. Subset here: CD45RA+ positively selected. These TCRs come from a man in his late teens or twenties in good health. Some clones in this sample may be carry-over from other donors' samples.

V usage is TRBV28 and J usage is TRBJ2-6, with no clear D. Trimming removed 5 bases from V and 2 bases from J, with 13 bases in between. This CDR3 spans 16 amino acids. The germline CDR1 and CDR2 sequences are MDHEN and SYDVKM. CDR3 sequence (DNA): TGTGCCAGCAGTCTCCCCGGCGCACCTGGGGCCAACGTCCTGACTTTC. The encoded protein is CASSLPGAPGANVLTF.

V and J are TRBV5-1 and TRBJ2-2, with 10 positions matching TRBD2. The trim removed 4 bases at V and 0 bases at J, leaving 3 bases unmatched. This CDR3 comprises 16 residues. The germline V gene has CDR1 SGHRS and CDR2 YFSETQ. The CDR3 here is CASSALAGANTGELFF. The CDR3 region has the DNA TGCGCCAGCAGCGCCCTAGCGGGGGCGAACACCGGGGAGCTGTTTTTT.

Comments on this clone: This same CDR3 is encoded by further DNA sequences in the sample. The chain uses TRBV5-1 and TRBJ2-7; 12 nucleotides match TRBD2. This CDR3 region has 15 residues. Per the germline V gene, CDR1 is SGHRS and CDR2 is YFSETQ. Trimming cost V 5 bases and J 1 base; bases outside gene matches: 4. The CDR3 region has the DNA TGCGCCAGCAGTCTGACTAGCGGGGGATCCTACGAGCAGTACTTC. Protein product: CASSLTSGGSYEQYF.

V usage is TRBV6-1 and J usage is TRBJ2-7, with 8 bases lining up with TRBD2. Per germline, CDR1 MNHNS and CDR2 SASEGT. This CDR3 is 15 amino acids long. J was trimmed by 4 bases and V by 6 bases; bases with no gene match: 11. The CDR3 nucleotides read TGTGCCAGCAGCCCCGGGGGGGCAGCGGGTTACGAGCAGTACTTC. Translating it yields CASSPGGAAGYEQYF.

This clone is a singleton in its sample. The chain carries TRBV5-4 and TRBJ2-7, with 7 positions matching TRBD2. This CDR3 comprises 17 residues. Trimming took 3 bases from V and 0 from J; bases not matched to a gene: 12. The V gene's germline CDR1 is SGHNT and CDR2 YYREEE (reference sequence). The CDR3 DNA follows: TGTGCCAGCAGCTCCCGGGTTGTGGGAGGGACCTCCTACGAGCAGTACTTC. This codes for CASSSRVVGGTSYEQYF.

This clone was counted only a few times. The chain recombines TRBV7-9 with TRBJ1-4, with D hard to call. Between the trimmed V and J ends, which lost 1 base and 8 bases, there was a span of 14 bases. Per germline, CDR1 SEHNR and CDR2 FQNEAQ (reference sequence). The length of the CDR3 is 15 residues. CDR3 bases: TGTGCCAGCAGCTTAGGCCCCGGATATGGAGAAAAACTGTTTTTT. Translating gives CASSLGPGYGEKLFF.

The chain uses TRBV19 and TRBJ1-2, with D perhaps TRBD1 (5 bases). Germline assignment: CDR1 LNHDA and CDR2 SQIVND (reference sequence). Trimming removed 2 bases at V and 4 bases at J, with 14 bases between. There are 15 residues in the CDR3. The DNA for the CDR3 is TGTGCCAGTAGTATATTGACTGGGGGGATCTATGGCTACACCTTC. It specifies CASSILTGGIYGYTF. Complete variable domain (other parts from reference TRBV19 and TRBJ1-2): DGGITQSPKYLFRKEGQNVTLSCEQNLNHDAMYWYRQDPGQGLRLIYYSQIVNDFQKGDIAEGYSVSREKKESFPLTVTSAQKNPTAFYLCASSILTGGIYGYTFGSGTRLTVV.

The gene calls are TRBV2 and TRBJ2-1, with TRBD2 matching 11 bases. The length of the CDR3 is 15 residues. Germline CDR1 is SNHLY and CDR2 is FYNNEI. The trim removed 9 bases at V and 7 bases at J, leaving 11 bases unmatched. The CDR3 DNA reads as TGTGCCAGTCACTATGAGCTAGCGGGAGGTAATGAGCAGTTCTTC. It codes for CASHYELAGGNEQFF.

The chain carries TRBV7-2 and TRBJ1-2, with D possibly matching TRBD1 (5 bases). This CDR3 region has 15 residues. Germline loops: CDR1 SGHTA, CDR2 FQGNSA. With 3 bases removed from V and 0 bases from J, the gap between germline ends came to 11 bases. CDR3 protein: CASSLDITSNYGYTF. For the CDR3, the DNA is TGTGCCAGCAGCTTGGACATAACTTCTAACTATGGCTACACCTTC.

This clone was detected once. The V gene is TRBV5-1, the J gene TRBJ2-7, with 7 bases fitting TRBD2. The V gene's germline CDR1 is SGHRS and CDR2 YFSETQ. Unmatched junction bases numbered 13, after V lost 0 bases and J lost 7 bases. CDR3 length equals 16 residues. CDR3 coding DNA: TGCGCCAGCAGCTTGGTGTTAGCGGGCCCCTCCGGGGAGCAGTACTTC. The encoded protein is CASSLVLAGPSGEQYF.

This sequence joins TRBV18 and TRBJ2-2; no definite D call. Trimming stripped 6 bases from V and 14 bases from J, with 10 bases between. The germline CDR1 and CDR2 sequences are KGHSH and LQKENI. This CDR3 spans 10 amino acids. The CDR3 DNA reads TGTGCCAGCTCTCTCACTCACCTGTTTTTT. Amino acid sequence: CASSLTHLFF. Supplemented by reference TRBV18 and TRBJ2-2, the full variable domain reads NAGVMQNPRHLVRRRGQEARLRCSPMKGHSHVYWYRQLPEEGLKFMVYLQKENIIDESGMPKERFSAEFPKEGPSILRIQQVVRGDSAAYFCASSLTHLFFGEGSRLTVL.

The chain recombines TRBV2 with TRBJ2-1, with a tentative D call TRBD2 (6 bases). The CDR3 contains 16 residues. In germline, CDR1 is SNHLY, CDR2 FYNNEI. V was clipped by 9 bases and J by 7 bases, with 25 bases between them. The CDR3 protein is CARRPFVGSIRNEQFF. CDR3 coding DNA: TGTGCCAGACGCCCGTTCGTCGGGAGCATCAGGAATGAGCAGTTCTTC.

The CDR3 bases are TGTGCCAGCAGCGTAGATGGACAGTACCCTACCGGGGAGCTGTTTTTT. As protein: CASSVDGQYPTGELFF. The chain recombines TRBV9 with TRBJ2-2, with D perhaps matching TRBD1 (6 bases). The CDR3 runs to 16 residues. Trimming cost V 0 bases and J 5 bases, with 14 bases left between them. Per the germline V gene, CDR1 is SGDLS and CDR2 is YYNGEE.

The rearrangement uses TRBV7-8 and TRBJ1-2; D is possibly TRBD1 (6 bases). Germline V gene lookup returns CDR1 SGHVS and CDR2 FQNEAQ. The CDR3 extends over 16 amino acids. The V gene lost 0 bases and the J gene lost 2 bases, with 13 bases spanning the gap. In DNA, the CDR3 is TGTGCCAGCAGCTTAGCGGCCGGGACACAGAACTATGGCTACACCTTC. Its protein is CASSLAAGTQNYGYTF.

For the CDR3, the DNA is TGTGCCAGCAGAAGCTCGCCAACCTATGGCTACACCTTC. The encoded protein is CASRSSPTYGYTF. The chain carries TRBV28 and TRBJ1-2; D remains unclear. V was trimmed by 6 bases and J by 4 bases, leaving 12 bases between them. The germline gives CDR1 MDHEN, CDR2 SYDVKM. The CDR3 runs to 13 residues.

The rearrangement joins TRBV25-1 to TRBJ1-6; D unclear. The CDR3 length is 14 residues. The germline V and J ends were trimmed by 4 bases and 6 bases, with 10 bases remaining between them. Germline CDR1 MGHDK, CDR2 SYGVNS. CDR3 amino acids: CASSVLGANSPLHF. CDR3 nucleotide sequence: TGTGCCAGCAGTGTCCTGGGCGCTAATTCACCCCTCCACTTT.

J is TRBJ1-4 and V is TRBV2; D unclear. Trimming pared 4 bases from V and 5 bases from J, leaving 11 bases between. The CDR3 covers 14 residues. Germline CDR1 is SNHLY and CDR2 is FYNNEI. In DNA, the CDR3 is TGTGCCAGCAGTGTTCGGGAGACGAATGAAAAACTGTTTTTT. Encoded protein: CASSVRETNEKLFF.

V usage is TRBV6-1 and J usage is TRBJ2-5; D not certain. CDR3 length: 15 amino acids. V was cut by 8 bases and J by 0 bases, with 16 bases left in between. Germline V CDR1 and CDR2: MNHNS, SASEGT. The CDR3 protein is CASGWAATYQETQYF. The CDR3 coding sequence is TGTGCCAGCGGGTGGGCAGCGACGTACCAAGAGACCCAGTACTTC.

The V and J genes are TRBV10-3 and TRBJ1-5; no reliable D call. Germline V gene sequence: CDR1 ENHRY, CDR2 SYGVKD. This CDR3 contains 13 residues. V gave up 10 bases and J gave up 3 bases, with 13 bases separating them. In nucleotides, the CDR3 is TGTGCCACTTGTATGGCGGCCAATCAGCCCCAGCATTTT. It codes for CATCMAANQPQHF.

The CDR3 sequence: CATIRLASYNEQFF. CDR3 coding DNA: TGTGCCACCATAAGACTAGCTAGCTACAATGAGCAGTTCTTC. The chain employs TRBV7-8 and TRBJ2-1, with 7 bases lining up with TRBD2. Germline V gene sequence: CDR1 SGHVS, CDR2 FQNEAQ. This CDR3 spans 14 amino acids. J lost 3 bases, V lost 10 bases, and 9 bases had no gene match.

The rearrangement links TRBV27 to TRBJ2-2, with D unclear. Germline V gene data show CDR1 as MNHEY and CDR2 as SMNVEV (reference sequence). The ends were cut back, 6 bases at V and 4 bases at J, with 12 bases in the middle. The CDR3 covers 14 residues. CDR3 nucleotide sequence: TGTGCCAGCAGACCTACTTACCCCACCGGGGAGCTGTTTTTT. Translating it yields CASRPTYPTGELFF.

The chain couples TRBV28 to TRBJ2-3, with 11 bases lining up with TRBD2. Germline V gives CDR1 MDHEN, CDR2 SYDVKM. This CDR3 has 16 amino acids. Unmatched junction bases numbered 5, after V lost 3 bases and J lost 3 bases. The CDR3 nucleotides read TGTGCCAGCAGTTTGGTGACTAGCGGGGCTACAGATACGCAGTATTTT. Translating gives CASSLVTSGATDTQYF.

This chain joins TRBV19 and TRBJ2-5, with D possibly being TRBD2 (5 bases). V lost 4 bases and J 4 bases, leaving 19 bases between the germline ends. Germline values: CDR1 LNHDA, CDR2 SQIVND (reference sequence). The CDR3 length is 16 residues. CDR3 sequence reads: CASSNRGTRLRETQYF. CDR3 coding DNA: TGTGCCAGTAGTAACCGGGGTACAAGGTTGAGAGAGACCCAGTACTTC.

The CDR3 nucleotides read TGCGCCAGCAGCCAAGCCGGGACAGCGGTTTACGAGCAGTACTTC. It is translated as CASSQAGTAVYEQYF. The genes are TRBV4-1 and TRBJ2-7; 7 bases agree with TRBD1. CDR3 size: 15 residues. The junction had 7 bases not matched to a gene; V was cut back by 1 base and J by 4 bases. Germline V CDR1 and CDR2: MGHRA, YSYEKL.

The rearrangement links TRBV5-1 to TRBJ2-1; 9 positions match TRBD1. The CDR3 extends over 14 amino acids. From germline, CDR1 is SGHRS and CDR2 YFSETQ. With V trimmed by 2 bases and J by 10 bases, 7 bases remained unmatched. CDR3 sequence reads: CASSFWRDRDEQFF. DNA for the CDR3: TGCGCCAGCAGCTTTTGGCGGGACAGGGACGAGCAGTTCTTC. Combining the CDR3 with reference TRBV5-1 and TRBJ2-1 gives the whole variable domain KAGVTQTPRYLIKTRGQQVTLSCSPISGHRSVSWYQQTPGQGLQFLFEYFSETQRNKGNFPGRFSGRQFSNSRSEMNVSTLELGDSALYLCASSFWRDRDEQFFGPGTRLTVL.

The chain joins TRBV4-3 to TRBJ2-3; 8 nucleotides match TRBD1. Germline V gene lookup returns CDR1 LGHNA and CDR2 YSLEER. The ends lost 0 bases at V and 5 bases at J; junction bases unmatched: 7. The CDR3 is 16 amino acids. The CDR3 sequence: CASSQDLAGGRDTQYF. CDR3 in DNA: TGCGCCAGCAGCCAAGATCTGGCAGGGGGCAGAGATACGCAGTATTTT.

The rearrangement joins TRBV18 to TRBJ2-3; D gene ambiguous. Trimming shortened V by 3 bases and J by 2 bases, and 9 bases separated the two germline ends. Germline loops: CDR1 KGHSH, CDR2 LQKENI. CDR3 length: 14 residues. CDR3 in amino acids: CASSPASLTDTQYF. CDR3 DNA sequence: TGTGCCAGCTCACCCGCATCACTCACAGATACGCAGTATTTT. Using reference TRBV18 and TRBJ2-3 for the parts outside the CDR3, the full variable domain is NAGVMQNPRHLVRRRGQEARLRCSPMKGHSHVYWYRQLPEEGLKFMVYLQKENIIDESGMPKERFSAEFPKEGPSILRIQQVVRGDSAAYFCASSPASLTDTQYFGPGTRLTVL.

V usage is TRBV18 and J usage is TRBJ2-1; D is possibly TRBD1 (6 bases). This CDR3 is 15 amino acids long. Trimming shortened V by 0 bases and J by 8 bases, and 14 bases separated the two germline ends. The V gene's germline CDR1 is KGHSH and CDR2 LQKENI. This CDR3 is CASSPPGTRGYEQFF. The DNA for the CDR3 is TGTGCCAGCTCACCACCAGGGACCAGGGGATATGAGCAGTTCTTC.

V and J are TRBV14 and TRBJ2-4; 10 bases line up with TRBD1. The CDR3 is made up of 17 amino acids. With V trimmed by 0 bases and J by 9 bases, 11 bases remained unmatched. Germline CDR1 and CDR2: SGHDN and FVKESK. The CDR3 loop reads CASSQEQPGTGDSIQYF. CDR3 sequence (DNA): TGTGCCAGCAGCCAAGAACAACCCGGGACAGGGGATAGCATTCAGTACTTC.

CDR3 in DNA: TGTGCCAGCAGAAACGGTGGCACGAATGAAAAACTGTTTTTT. Its translation: CASRNGGTNEKLFF. This sequence joins TRBV6-5 and TRBJ1-4; D is ambiguous. The CDR3 runs to 14 residues. CDR1 and CDR2 (germline): MNHEY, SVGAGI. V was pared by 6 bases and J by 5 bases, with 13 bases between.